This T cell receptor (beta chain) derives from a study of cytomegalovirus exposure and HLA in healthy donors. As to this clone: What it binds is unknown.

Germline V gives CDR1 MNHEY, CDR2 SVGAGI. This CDR3 contains 14 residues. J lost 9 bases, V lost 6 bases, and 12 bases had no gene match. Points from the study as a whole: Further analysis, carried out later, found HLA-associated TCR beta chains more clonally expanded than equally common other chains. The study flagged about 160 TCR beta chains as cytomegalovirus-associated. Differences between HLA loci emerged in a later analysis of TCR association rates, with DRB1 most and HLA-C fewest.

Both 60 Vbeta primers and 13 Jbeta primers went into the PCR. Assay used: immunoSEQ multiplex PCR; TCRdb lists only in-frame clones, some missing. The sample shows about 140,000 clones, more than 60% of them seen only once. Sequencing was done on a sample of PBMCs. The chain has TRBV6-5 and TRBJ1-2, with TRBD1 matching 8 bases. The sequence was obtained from a woman aged 60-75 years in good health and CMV-seronegative. The CDR3 here is CASSPGQALGRYTF. The CDR3 nucleotides read TGTGCCAGCAGCCCGGGACAGGCCCTGGGTCGCTACACCTTC.